This section outlines one T cell receptor beta chain sequence together with its context. The antigen is not known. Unmatched junction bases numbered 4, after V lost 7 bases and J lost 4 bases. Germline V CDR1 and CDR2: SQVTM, ANQGSEA. CDR3 size: 12 residues. This specimen comes from a study of beta chain features in type 1 diabetes. Study summary: Cell yields, gender and age were similar in healthy donors and patients. Study conclusions and caveats: Shortening that was moderate but significant affected the TCRB CDR3s of Type 1 diabetes patients in all four CD4+ subsets. Among type 1 diabetes patients, VDJ junctions had fewer insertions and more deletions.

Expressed TCRB transcripts were sequenced after all isolated RNA was converted to cDNA. About 3.7 million reads per sample were averaged for naive, central memory and regulatory samples. TCRdb's table, derived via immunoSEQ multiplex PCR, lists solely in-frame clones and lacks some. The sample carries over 150,000 clones, over 6% recorded once. Sequencing input: central memory CD4+ T cells from blood. This sequence was found in a man aged 18-30 years with type 1 diabetes. The chain is built from TRBV29-1 and TRBJ2-1; 7 nucleotides agree with TRBD2. In DNA form, the CDR3 reads TGCAGCGGTACTAGCGAATACAATGAGCAGTTCTTC. This encodes CSGTSEYNEQFF.